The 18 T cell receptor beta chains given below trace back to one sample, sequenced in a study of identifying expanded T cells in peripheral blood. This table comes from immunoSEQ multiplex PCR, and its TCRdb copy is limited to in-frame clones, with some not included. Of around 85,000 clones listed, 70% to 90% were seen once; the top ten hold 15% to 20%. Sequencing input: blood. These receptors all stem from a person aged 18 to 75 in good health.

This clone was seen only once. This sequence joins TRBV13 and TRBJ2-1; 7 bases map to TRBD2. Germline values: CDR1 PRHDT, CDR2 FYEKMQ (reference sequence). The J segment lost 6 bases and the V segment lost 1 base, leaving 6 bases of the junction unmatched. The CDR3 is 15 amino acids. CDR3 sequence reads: CASSLERDWSNEQFF. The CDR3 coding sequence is TGTGCCAGCAGCTTAGAGCGGGACTGGTCCAATGAGCAGTTCTTC.

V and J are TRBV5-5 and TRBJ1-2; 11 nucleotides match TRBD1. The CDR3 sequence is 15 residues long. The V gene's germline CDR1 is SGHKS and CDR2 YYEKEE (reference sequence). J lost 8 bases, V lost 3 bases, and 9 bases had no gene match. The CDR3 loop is CASSSRTGGFVGYTF. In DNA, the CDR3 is TGTGCCAGCAGCTCCCGGACAGGGGGCTTCGTAGGCTACACCTTC.

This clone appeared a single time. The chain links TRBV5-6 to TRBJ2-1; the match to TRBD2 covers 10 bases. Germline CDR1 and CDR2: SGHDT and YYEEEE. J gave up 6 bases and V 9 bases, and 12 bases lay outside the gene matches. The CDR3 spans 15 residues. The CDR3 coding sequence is TGTGCCACCCAGCCTCAGCGGGGGGGCCTCAATGAGCAGTTCTTC. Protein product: CATQPQRGGLNEQFF. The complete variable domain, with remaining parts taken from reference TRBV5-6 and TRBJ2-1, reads DAGVTQSPTHLIKTRGQQVTLRCSPKSGHDTVSWYQQALGQGPQFIFQYYEEEERQRGNFPDRFSGHQFPNYSSELNVNALLLGDSALYLCATQPQRGGLNEQFFGPGTRLTVL.

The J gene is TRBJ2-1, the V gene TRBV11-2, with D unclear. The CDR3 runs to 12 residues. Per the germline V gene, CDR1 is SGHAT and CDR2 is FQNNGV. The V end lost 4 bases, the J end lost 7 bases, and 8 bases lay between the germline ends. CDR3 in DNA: TGTGCCAGCAGCTCATCAGGAAATGAGCAGTTCTTC. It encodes CASSSSGNEQFF.

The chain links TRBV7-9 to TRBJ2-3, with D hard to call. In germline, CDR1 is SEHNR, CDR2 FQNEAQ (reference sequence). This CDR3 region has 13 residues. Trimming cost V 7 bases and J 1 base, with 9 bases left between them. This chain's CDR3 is CASNPRGTDTQYF. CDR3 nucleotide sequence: TGTGCCAGCAACCCCCGGGGCACAGATACGCAGTATTTT.

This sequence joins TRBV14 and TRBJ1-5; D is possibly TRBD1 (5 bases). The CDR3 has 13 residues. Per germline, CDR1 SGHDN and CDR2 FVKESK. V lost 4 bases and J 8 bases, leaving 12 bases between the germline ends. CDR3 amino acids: CASSRRGFEPQHF. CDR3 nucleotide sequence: TGTGCCAGCAGCCGCCGGGGGTTCGAGCCCCAGCATTTT.

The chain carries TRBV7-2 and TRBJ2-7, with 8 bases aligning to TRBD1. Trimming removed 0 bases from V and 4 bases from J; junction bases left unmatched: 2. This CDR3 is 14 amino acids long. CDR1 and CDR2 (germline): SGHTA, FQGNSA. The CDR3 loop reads CASSLATGGYEQYF. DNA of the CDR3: TGTGCCAGCAGCTTAGCTACAGGGGGATACGAGCAGTACTTC. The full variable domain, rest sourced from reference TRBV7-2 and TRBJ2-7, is GAGVSQSPSNKVTEKGKDVELRCDPISGHTALYWYRQSLGQGLEFLIYFQGNSAPDKSGLPSDRFSAERTGGSVSTLTIQRTQQEDSAVYLCASSLATGGYEQYFGPGTRLTVT.

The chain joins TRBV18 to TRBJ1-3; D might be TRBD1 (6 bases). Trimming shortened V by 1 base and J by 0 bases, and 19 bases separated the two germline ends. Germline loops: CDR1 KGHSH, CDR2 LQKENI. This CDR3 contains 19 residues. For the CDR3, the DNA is TGTGCCAGCTCACCACGAGGGGGGGTACTCGGCTCCTCTGGAAACACCATATATTTT. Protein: CASSPRGGVLGSSGNTIYF.

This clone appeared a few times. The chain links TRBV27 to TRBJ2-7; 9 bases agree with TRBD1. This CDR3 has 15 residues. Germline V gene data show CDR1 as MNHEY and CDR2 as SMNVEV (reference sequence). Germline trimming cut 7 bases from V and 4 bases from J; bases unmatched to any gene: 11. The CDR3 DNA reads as TGTGCCAGCACCCGAACCGGGACAGGGAAGTACGAGCAGTACTTC. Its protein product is CASTRTGTGKYEQYF.

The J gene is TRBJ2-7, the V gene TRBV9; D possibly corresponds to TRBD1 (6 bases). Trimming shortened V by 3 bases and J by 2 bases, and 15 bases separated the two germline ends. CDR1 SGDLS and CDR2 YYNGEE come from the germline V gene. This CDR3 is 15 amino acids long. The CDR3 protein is CASSGGQGKTYEQYF. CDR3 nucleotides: TGTGCCAGCAGCGGGGGGCAGGGGAAGACCTACGAGCAGTACTTC.

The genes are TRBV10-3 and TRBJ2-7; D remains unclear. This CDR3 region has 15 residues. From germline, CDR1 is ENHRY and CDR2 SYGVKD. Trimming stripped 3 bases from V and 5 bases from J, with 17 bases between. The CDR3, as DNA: TGTGCCATCAGTGACCCGAGCCACGACGAGAACGAGCAGTACTTC. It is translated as CAISDPSHDENEQYF.

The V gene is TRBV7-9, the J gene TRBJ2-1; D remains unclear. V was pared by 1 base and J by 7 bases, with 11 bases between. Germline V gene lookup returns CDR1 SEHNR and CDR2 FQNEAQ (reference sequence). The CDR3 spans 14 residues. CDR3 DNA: TGTGCCAGCAGCTTAGTCGGGCCCAGTAATGAGCAGTTCTTC. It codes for CASSLVGPSNEQFF.

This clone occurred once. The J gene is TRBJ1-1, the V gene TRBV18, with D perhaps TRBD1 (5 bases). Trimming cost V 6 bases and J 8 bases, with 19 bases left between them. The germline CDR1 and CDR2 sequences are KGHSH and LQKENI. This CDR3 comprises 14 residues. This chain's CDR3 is CASSKDGAPGEAFF. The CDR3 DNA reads TGTGCCAGCTCTAAAGACGGGGCGCCGGGAGAAGCTTTCTTT.

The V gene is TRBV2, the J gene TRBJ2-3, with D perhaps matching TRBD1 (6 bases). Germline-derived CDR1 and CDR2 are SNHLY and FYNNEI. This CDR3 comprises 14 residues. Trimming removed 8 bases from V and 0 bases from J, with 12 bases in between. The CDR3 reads CASLRGHSTDTQYF. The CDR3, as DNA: TGTGCCAGCCTCAGGGGCCATAGCACAGATACGCAGTATTTT.

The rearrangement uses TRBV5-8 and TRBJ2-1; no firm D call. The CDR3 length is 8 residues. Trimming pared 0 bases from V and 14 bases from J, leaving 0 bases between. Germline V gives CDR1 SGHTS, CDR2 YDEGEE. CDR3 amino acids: CASSLEFF. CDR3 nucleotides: TGTGCCAGCAGCTTGGAGTTCTTC.

The CDR3 sequence is CASSPHPSSAEQYF. For the CDR3, the DNA is TGTGCCAGCAGCCCACACCCGAGTAGCGCGGAGCAGTACTTC. J is TRBJ2-7 and V is TRBV7-2, with D maybe TRBD2 (5 bases). The CDR3 is 14 residues long. The germline V gene has CDR1 SGHTA and CDR2 FQGNSA. V was pared by 5 bases and J by 7 bases, with 18 bases between.

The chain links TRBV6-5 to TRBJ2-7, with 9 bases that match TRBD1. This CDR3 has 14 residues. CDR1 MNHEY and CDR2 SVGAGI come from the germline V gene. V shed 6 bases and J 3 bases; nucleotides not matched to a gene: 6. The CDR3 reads CASSEWDRDYEQYF. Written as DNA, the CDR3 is TGTGCCAGCAGCGAGTGGGACAGGGACTACGAGCAGTACTTC.

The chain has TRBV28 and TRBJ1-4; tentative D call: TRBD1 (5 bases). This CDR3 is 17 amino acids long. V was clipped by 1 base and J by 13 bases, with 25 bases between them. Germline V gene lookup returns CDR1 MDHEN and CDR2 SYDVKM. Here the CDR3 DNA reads TGTGCCAGCAGTTTATCTTTAGGAGGGAATTGGGCCGGGGGACTGTTTTTT. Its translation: CASSLSLGGNWAGGLFF.